This entry is about one T cell receptor beta chain. Its cognate antigen is unknown. The germline gives CDR1 SQVTM, CDR2 ANQGSEA. This CDR3 has 12 residues. V was cut by 4 bases and J by 3 bases, with 10 bases left in between. The data were obtained in a study of a mutant IDH1 vaccine in newly diagnosed glioma. Study-level information: Receipt of radiotherapy, temozolomide, or both preceded the study, and most received both.

Time point in this sample: baseline, week 1 (first vaccination visit). Treatment specified: pre-vaccination baseline after standard-of-care therapy. Donor diagnoses consisted of new WHO grade 3 or 4 IDH1-mutant, ATRX-lost astrocytomas. The study's findings and limits: Pseudoprogression looked unconnected to shifts in top peripheral T cell clonotypes.

Profiled with immunoSEQ multiplex PCR; TCRdb holds only in-frame clones, not every one. The data hold about 98,000 clones, with roughly 90% observed a single time. This material consisted of PBMCs, taken from a glioma patient treated with radiotherapy, temozolomide or both. This chain uses TRBV29-1 with TRBJ2-7, with D perhaps matching TRBD2 (5 bases). The clonotype originates from a woman aged 50 to 60 with glioma. The CDR3 region is CSVGDYNYEQYF. Here the CDR3 DNA reads TGCAGCGTTGGTGACTATAACTACGAGCAGTACTTC.